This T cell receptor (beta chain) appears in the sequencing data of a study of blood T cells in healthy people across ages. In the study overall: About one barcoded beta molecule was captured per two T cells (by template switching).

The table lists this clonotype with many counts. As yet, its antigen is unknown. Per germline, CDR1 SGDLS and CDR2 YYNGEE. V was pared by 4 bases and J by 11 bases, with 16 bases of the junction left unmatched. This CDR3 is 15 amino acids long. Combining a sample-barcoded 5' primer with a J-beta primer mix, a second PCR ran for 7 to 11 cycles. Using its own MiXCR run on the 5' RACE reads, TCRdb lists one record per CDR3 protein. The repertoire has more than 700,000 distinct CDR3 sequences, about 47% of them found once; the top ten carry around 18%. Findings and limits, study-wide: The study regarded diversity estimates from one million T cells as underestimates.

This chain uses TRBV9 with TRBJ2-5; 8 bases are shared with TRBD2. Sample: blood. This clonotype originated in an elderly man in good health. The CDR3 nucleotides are TGTGCCAGCAGCCATAGCGGGATTCTGAACAATGAGCAGTACTTC. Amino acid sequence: CASSHSGILNNEQYF.